This is a list of T cell receptor beta chains from one sample in a study of cytomegalovirus exposure and HLA in healthy donors. Only in-frame clones appear in the TCRdb table, and some are missing; sequencing was by immunoSEQ multiplex PCR. The sample lists over 150,000 clones, 75% to 85% seen once, with around an eighth in the top ten. The specimen was PBMCs. Receptors were obtained from a woman aged 25-40 years in good health and CMV-seropositive. Each CDR3 is given with its conserved first and last residue.

J	V	CDR3
TRBJ1-5	TRBV10-3	CAISESSSISNQPQHF
TRBJ1-4	TRBV7-9	CASRHAGRGEKLFF
TRBJ1-2	TRBV28	CASSLLAGQGGGYTF
TRBJ2-4	TRBV2	CASSVAGVRDIQYF
TRBJ2-3	TRBV19	CASRGYAPRDTDTQYF
TRBJ1-2	TRBV30	CAWSFRGFGYTF
TRBJ1-5	TRBV2	CASSEFGRNQPQHF
TRBJ2-5	TRBV29-1	CSVVPSGSRGTQYF
TRBJ1-1	TRBV5-1	CASSQTGGVTEAFF
TRBJ2-7	TRBV5-1	CASSLMTSGDEQYF
TRBJ2-1	TRBV11-3	CASSLVAGGLNEQFF
TRBJ2-1	TRBV20-1	CSARDAREQFF
TRBJ2-1	TRBV11-2	CASSLEAGAYNEQFF
TRBJ2-5	TRBV18	CASSRRTGGLGETQYF
TRBJ1-5	TRBV28	CASSETGVGNQPQHF
TRBJ1-5	TRBV28	CASAGFSNHQPQHF
TRBJ1-2	TRBV20-1	CSAATGAGYTF
TRBJ2-6	TRBV19	CASSNYQDSYRSGANVLTF
TRBJ2-1	TRBV27	CASSLSGLAGAYEQFF
TRBJ1-2	TRBV28	CASSPRDRLVRYTF
TRBJ1-4	TRBV27	CASSLWGDTNEKLFF
TRBJ2-7	TRBV7-8	CASSPPLAGGYDESVEQYF
TRBJ2-1	TRBV12-5	CASVVFGNEQFF
TRBJ1-2	TRBV20-1	CSAGANYGYTF
TRBJ2-7	TRBV7-9	CASSSGNLYEQYF
TRBJ1-5	TRBV27	CASSDDRVDQPQHF
TRBJ2-7	TRBV27	CASSIGSPGWEQYF
TRBJ1-5	TRBV11-2	CASSLEANQPQHF
TRBJ1-2	TRBV4-1	CASSQPAQMKPGQDNNYGYTF
TRBJ2-7	TRBV18	CASSPGGEGTSEQYF
TRBJ1-1	TRBV27	CASRPNTDRDKTEAFF
TRBJ2-7	TRBV6-5	CASSSHQQGQEQYF
TRBJ2-3	TRBV30	CAWSVRAGGSTDTQYF
TRBJ1-2	TRBV6-1	CASSDSYSFYGYTF
TRBJ2-1	TRBV29-1	CSVVSRAGVGDEQFF
TRBJ2-1	TRBV7-9	CASSFHMAGNEQFF